This T cell receptor beta chain was identified in a study of identical twins. General observations from the study: Interpretation of the results relied on cross-sectional statistical analysis and not on following the same donors.

Carrying unique molecular identifiers, the cDNA also gained a universal primer site through template switching. In TCRdb, the 5' RACE reads were re-called with MiXCR into one record per CDR3 protein. The sample consists of 1.5 million to 2 million distinct CDR3 sequences, roughly 35% of them appearing once. This clonotype showed up many times. Antigen specificity is unknown. This sequence originates from a newborn girl in good health. Sample: cord blood.

This CDR3 is CSSYFVDTQYF. The CDR3 DNA follows: TGCAGCTCCTACTTCGTGGATACGCAGTATTTT. This chain connects TRBV29-1 to TRBJ2-3, with D unclear. This CDR3 is built from 11 residues. Trimming left V 8 bases short and J 6 bases short, with 12 bases between. Germline-derived CDR1 and CDR2 are SQVTM and ANQGSEA.